This entry lists 3 T cell receptor beta chains sequenced from one sample in a study of T cell responses to AZD1222 COVID-19 vaccine. Here immunoSEQ multiplex PCR was the method, and the copy in TCRdb shows in-frame clones only, minus some. Here the sample spans about 100,000 clones, about 90% being singletons. Sequenced here: peripheral blood, sampled on day 0 of MenACWY control vaccination. The receptor set was obtained from an adult in good health.

The chain couples TRBV9 to TRBJ2-3, with TRBD2 matching over 8 bases. Trimming cost V 5 bases and J 0 bases; bases outside gene matches: 14. CDR1 SGDLS and CDR2 YYNGEE come from the germline V gene. CDR3 length equals 18 residues. CDR3 region: CASSVRAGGHTSTDTQYF. Written as DNA, the CDR3 is TGTGCCAGCAGTGTTAGGGCGGGGGGTCATACAAGCACAGATACGCAGTATTTT.

This sequence joins TRBV19 and TRBJ2-7; possible D gene TRBD2, 6 bases. From germline, CDR1 is LNHDA and CDR2 SQIVND (reference sequence). The CDR3 loop spans 16 amino acids. The V gene lost 6 bases and the J gene lost 0 bases, with 18 bases spanning the gap. This chain's CDR3 is CASRPTRSGSSYEQYF. CDR3 nucleotides: TGTGCCAGTAGACCCACCCGTAGCGGATCCTCCTACGAGCAGTACTTC.

This sequence joins TRBV7-2 and TRBJ2-7; D unclear. CDR1 and CDR2 (germline): SGHTA, FQGNSA. The V gene lost 5 bases and the J gene lost 6 bases, with 14 bases spanning the gap. The CDR3 extends over 13 amino acids. CDR3 nucleotide sequence: TGTGCCAGCAGCCCGGACCCCGGGCGCGAGCAGTACTTC. Translating it yields CASSPDPGREQYF.